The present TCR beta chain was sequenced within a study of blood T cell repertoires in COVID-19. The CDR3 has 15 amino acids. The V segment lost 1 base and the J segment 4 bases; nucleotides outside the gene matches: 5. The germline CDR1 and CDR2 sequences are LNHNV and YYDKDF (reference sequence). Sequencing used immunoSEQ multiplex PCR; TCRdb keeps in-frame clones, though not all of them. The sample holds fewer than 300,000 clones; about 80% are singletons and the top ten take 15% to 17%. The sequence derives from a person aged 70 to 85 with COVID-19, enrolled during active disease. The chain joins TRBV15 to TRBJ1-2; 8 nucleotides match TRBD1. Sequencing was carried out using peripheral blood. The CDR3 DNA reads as TGTGCCACCAGCAGAGTCGTGCAGGGGGCCTATGGCTACACCTTC. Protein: CATSRVVQGAYGYTF.